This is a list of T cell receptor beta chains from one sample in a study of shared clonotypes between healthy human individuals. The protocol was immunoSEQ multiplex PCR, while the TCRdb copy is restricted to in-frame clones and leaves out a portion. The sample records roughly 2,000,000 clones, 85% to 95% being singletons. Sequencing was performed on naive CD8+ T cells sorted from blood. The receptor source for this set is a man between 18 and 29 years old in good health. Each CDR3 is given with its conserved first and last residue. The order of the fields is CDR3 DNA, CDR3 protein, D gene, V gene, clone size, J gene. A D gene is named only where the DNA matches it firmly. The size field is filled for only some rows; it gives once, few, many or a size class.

TGTGCCAGCAGCCCAGGACAGGGGGACTATGGCTACACCTTC,CASSPGQGDYGYTF,TRBD1,TRBV7-9,.,TRBJ1-2
TGTGCCAGCAGCGCCGGGACAGGGGCTTCCAACTATGGCTACACCTTC,CASSAGTGASNYGYTF,TRBD1,TRBV9,.,TRBJ1-2
TGTGCCAGCAGCGTCTGGACAGAAGGGCAGAATCAGCCCCAGCATTTT,CASSVWTEGQNQPQHF,.,TRBV9,.,TRBJ1-5
TGCGCCAGCAGTGCCACAATAAATAATTCACCCCTCCACTTT,CASSATINNSPLHF,.,TRBV10-2,.,TRBJ1-6
TGCGCCAGCAGCCAAGGGGACGCCGGCAATGAGCAGTTCTTC,CASSQGDAGNEQFF,.,TRBV4-3,.,TRBJ2-1
TGTGCCAGCATCCCCGTCGGGAGGAACACTGAAGCTTTCTTT,CASIPVGRNTEAFF,.,TRBV2,.,TRBJ1-1
TGTGCCAGCAGTGACCGGGACAATAATTCACCCCTCCACTTT,CASSDRDNNSPLHF,.,TRBV2,.,TRBJ1-6
TGTGCCAGCCCCAGAGCAGGGGGAGAATTTGGCTACACCTTC,CASPRAGGEFGYTF,TRBD1,TRBV18,once,TRBJ1-2
TGTGCCAGCAGCGAGGGGACAGGGTACGAGCAGTACTTC,CASSEGTGYEQYF,TRBD1,TRBV7-8,.,TRBJ2-7
TGTGCCAGCAGCCCCAGGGGGGTAGAGACCCAGTACTTC,CASSPRGVETQYF,.,TRBV6-5,.,TRBJ2-5
TGCAGTGCTAGGGAGGGAGAGACCCAGTACTTC,CSAREGETQYF,.,TRBV20-1,.,TRBJ2-5
TGCAGCGCCCTGGACTGGTCCACTGAAGCTTTCTTT,CSALDWSTEAFF,.,TRBV29-1,once,TRBJ1-1
TGTGCCAGCAGTTTAGGAGACGAGCAGTACTTC,CASSLGDEQYF,.,TRBV27,.,TRBJ2-7
TGCGCCAGCGGGCCAGCGGGGGATCAAGATACGCAGTATTTT,CASGPAGDQDTQYF,TRBD2,TRBV10-2,.,TRBJ2-3
TGCGCCAGCAGCCAAGATCTCCAGGGTTCGGGTGGCTACACCTTC,CASSQDLQGSGGYTF,.,TRBV4-1,.,TRBJ1-2
TGTGCCAGCAGCCAAGATTTAACTTCCCGGGAGCTGTTTTTT,CASSQDLTSRELFF,.,TRBV4-2,.,TRBJ2-2
TGTGCCAGCAGTGAGTGGCTGACCTATGGCTACACCTTC,CASSEWLTYGYTF,.,TRBV2,.,TRBJ1-2
TGCGCCAGCAGCCAGTCGACTTCGGGGAGTGAGCAGTTCTTC,CASSQSTSGSEQFF,.,TRBV4-1,.,TRBJ2-1